This T cell receptor beta chain was retrieved from a study of control samples from healthy donors and cancer patients. Some clones are missing from TCRdb's copy, which holds only in-frame ones; the method was immunoSEQ multiplex PCR. This table holds 80,000 to 100,000 clones, about nine tenths found once. The germline V and J ends were trimmed by 0 bases and 7 bases, with 12 bases remaining between them. This CDR3 is 14 amino acids long. The germline gives CDR1 SGHRS, CDR2 YFSETQ. The chain carries TRBV5-1 and TRBJ2-3, with D possibly being TRBD2 (6 bases). The sequencing sample was made of blood. The sequence was collected from a human donor in good health. The donor label of this sample is uncertain. CDR3 in amino acids: CASSLGNRENTQYF. CDR3 in DNA: TGCGCCAGCAGCTTGGGGAACCGGGAGAATACGCAGTATTTT.